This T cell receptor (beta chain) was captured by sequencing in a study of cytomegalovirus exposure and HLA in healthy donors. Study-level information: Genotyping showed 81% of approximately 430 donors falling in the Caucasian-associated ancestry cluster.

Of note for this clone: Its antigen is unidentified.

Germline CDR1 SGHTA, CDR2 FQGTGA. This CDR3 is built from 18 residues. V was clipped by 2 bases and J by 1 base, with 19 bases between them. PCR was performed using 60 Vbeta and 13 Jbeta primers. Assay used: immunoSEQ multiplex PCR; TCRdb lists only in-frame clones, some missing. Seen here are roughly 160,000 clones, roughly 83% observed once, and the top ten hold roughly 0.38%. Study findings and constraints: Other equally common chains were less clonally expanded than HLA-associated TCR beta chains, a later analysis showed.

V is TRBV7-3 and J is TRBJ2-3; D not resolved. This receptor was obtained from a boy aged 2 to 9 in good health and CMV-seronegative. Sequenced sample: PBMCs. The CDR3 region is CASSLQPAAEVGTDTQYF. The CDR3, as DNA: TGTGCCAGCAGCTTACAACCGGCCGCCGAGGTCGGCACAGATACGCAGTATTTT. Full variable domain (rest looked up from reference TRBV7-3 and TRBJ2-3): GAGVSQTPSNKVTEKGKYVELRCDPISGHTALYWYRQSLGQGPEFLIYFQGTGAADDSGLPNDRFFAVRPEGSVSTLKIQRTERGDSAVYLCASSLQPAAEVGTDTQYFGPGTRLTVL.